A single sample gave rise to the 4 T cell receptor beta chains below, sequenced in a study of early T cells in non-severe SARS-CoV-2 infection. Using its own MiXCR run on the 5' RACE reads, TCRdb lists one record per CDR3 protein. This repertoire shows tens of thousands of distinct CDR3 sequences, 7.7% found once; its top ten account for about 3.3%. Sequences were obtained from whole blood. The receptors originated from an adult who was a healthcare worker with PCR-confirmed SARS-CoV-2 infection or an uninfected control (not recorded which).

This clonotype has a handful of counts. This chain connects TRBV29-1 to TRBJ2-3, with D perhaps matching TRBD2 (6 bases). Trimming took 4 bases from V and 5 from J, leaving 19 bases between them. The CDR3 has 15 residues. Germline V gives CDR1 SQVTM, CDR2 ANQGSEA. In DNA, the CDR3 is TGCAGCGTTGGGGAGGAAGGAGGGTTTCTAGATACGCAGTATTTT. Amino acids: CSVGEEGGFLDTQYF.

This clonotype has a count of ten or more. CDR3 bases: TGTGCCAGCAGCCCCGGGACTAGCGGGAGCGATGAGCAGTTCTTC. Amino acid sequence: CASSPGTSGSDEQFF. V gene TRBV7-9 combines with J gene TRBJ2-1, with 14 bases matching TRBD2. CDR1 and CDR2 from the germline V gene are SEHNR and FQNEAQ (reference sequence). V was pared by 5 bases and J by 8 bases, with 5 bases of the junction left unmatched. This CDR3 is built from 15 residues.

CDR3 residues: CSVPDYRAKNIQYF. CDR3 in DNA: TGCAGTGTCCCGGACTACCGGGCCAAAAACATTCAGTACTTC. The gene calls are TRBV20-1 and TRBJ2-4; D might be TRBD2 (6 bases). V gave up 7 bases and J gave up 1 base, with 14 bases separating them. Germline values: CDR1 DFQATT, CDR2 SNEGSKA (reference sequence). The CDR3 consists of 14 residues.

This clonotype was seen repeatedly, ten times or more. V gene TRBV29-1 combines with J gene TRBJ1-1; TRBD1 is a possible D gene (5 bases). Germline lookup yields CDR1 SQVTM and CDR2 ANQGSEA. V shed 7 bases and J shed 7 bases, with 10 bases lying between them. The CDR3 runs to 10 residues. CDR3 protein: CSARGSEAFF. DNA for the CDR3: TGCAGCGCTAGGGGCAGTGAAGCTTTCTTT.